What follows are 20 T cell receptor beta chains derived from one specimen sequenced in a study of blood T cell repertoires in COVID-19. The method was immunoSEQ multiplex PCR; TCRdb's version includes in-frame clones alone and lacks a portion of them. The sample lists some 73,000 clones; around nine tenths were seen once. Input material: peripheral blood. All receptors come from a woman in her fifties or sixties with acute or convalescent COVID-19.

The chain couples TRBV5-1 to TRBJ2-7; TRBD2 aligns across 8 bases. Germline-derived CDR1 and CDR2 are SGHRS and YFSETQ. The V segment lost 7 bases and the J segment 7 bases; nucleotides outside the gene matches: 13. This CDR3 region has 14 residues. The CDR3: CASSLGRGAQEQYF. In DNA form, the CDR3 reads TGCGCCAGCTCTTTGGGGCGGGGGGCCCAAGAGCAGTACTTC.

The gene calls are TRBV9 and TRBJ1-1; D possibly corresponds to TRBD1 (6 bases). The germline gives CDR1 SGDLS, CDR2 YYNGEE. The V end was cut by 3 bases, the J end by 4 bases, with 16 bases between. This CDR3 contains 15 residues. The CDR3: CASSGDTWGGTEAFF. The CDR3 bases are TGTGCCAGCAGCGGGGACACTTGGGGGGGCACTGAAGCTTTCTTT. Filled out from reference TRBV9 and TRBJ1-1, the complete variable domain reads DSGVTQTPKHLITATGQRVTLRCSPRSGDLSVYWYQQSLDQGLQFLIQYYNGEERAKGNILERFSAQQFPDLHSELNLSSLELGDSALYFCASSGDTWGGTEAFFGQGTRLTVV.

The genes are TRBV7-2 and TRBJ2-1, with 9 positions matching TRBD2. Germline V gene data show CDR1 as SGHTA and CDR2 as FQGNSA. The CDR3 consists of 15 residues. Trimming cost V 0 bases and J 9 bases; bases outside gene matches: 6. The CDR3 DNA sequence: TGTGCCAGCAGCTTAGCGCCTAGCGGGGTCGCTGAGCAGTTCTTC. It codes for CASSLAPSGVAEQFF. The whole variable domain, filled in from reference TRBV7-2 and TRBJ2-1, reads GAGVSQSPSNKVTEKGKDVELRCDPISGHTALYWYRQSLGQGLEFLIYFQGNSAPDKSGLPSDRFSAERTGGSVSTLTIQRTQQEDSAVYLCASSLAPSGVAEQFFGPGTRLTVL.

The chain recombines TRBV5-6 with TRBJ2-2, with TRBD2 as a possible D gene (5 bases). Germline V gene data show CDR1 as SGHDT and CDR2 as YYEEEE. The CDR3 contains 15 residues. Trimming pared 6 bases from V and 1 base from J, leaving 13 bases between. CDR3 protein: CASTPRTLNTGELFF. CDR3 nucleotide sequence: TGTGCCAGCACCCCAAGGACTCTGAACACCGGGGAGCTGTTTTTT.

This chain links TRBV2 with TRBJ1-2; D gene ambiguous. The CDR3 loop spans 18 amino acids. In germline, CDR1 is SNHLY, CDR2 FYNNEI. Deletions cut 10 bases from V and 8 bases from J, with 35 bases between. CDR3 sequence reads: CATQEGYGSVTAAEGYTF. The CDR3, as DNA: TGTGCCACCCAGGAGGGATACGGGAGTGTCACAGCCGCGGAAGGCTACACCTTC.

CDR3 sequence (DNA): TGTGCCAGCAGACTGGGACAGGGGAGAGGTGGCTACACCTTC. Residues: CASRLGQGRGGYTF. J is TRBJ1-2 and V is TRBV3-1 (or the pseudogene TRBV3-2); the match to TRBD1 covers 10 bases. CDR1 and CDR2 from the germline V gene are LGHDT and YNNKEL (reference sequence). J lost 7 bases, V lost 6 bases, and 8 bases had no gene match. CDR3 length: 14 amino acids.

The gene calls are TRBV6-4 and TRBJ1-5; 7 bases map to TRBD1. J was trimmed by 6 bases and V by 7 bases; bases with no gene match: 3. Germline V gives CDR1 MRHNA, CDR2 SNTAGT. The CDR3 covers 12 residues. For the CDR3, the DNA is TGTGCCAGCAATCCAGGGGGTCAGCCCCAGCATTTT. Translating gives CASNPGGQPQHF.

This chain links TRBV6-5 with TRBJ1-1; 7 bases match TRBD1. CDR3 length: 14 amino acids. Germline assignment: CDR1 MNHEY and CDR2 SVGAGI. V was clipped by 6 bases and J by 0 bases; unmatched bases: 4. CDR3 sequence (DNA): TGTGCCAGCAGCCGGGACAGATTGAACACTGAAGCTTTCTTT. Translation gives CASSRDRLNTEAFF.

V and J are TRBV20-1 and TRBJ1-6; D remains unclear. Germline assignment: CDR1 DFQATT and CDR2 SNEGSKA (reference sequence). CDR3 length: 15 amino acids. Trimming stripped 3 bases from V and 5 bases from J, with 14 bases between. CDR3 amino acids: CSASTGRINNSPLHF. CDR3 nucleotides: TGCAGTGCTAGTACGGGTAGGATTAATAATTCACCCCTCCACTTT.

The CDR3 reads CASSLMDRGPENEAFF. The CDR3 DNA sequence: TGTGCCAGCAGTTTAATGGACAGGGGGCCCGAGAATGAAGCTTTCTTT. This rearrangement joins TRBV28 to TRBJ1-1, with TRBD1 matching 11 bases. CDR1 is MDHEN and CDR2 is SYDVKM in the germline V gene. V shed 2 bases, J shed 7 bases, and the junction held 9 bases outside the gene matches. This CDR3 comprises 16 residues.

This chain connects TRBV7-3 to TRBJ1-1, with unresolved D. The CDR3 contains 14 residues. V lost 5 bases, J lost 1 base, and 11 bases lay in between. Germline-derived CDR1 and CDR2 are SGHTA and FQGTGA. The CDR3: CASSRGEENTEAFF. The CDR3 DNA follows: TGTGCCAGCAGCCGCGGGGAGGAGAACACTGAAGCTTTCTTT.

Only one count was recorded for this clone. The rearrangement links TRBV4-1 to TRBJ2-7; D is perhaps TRBD1 (6 bases). Between the trimmed V and J ends, which lost 3 bases and 4 bases, there was a span of 10 bases. The length of the CDR3 is 13 residues. CDR1 MGHRA and CDR2 YSYEKL come from the germline V gene. CDR3 sequence (DNA): TGCGCCAGCAGCCATGGACAGAGTTACGAGCAGTACTTC. Translated: CASSHGQSYEQYF.

The table lists this clone with a count of one. The chain combines TRBV7-9 with TRBJ2-5; TRBD2 might be the D (6 bases). This CDR3 contains 16 residues. V shed 1 base and J shed 5 bases, with 17 bases lying between them. CDR1 and CDR2 (germline): SEHNR, FQNEAQ (reference sequence). CDR3 protein: CASSLGLGLEGETQYF. The CDR3 nucleotides read TGTGCCAGCAGCTTAGGCCTTGGCCTGGAGGGGGAGACCCAGTACTTC.

The rearrangement links TRBV11-2 to TRBJ2-3, with 8 nucleotides matching TRBD2. The CDR3 sequence is 14 residues long. The germline V gene encodes CDR1 SGHAT and CDR2 FQNNGV. V was pared by 2 bases and J by 4 bases, with 2 bases of the junction left unmatched. CDR3 DNA: TGTGCCAGCAGCTTATTGCGGGGGGCAGATACGCAGTATTTT. It encodes CASSLLRGADTQYF. Based on the CDR3 plus reference TRBV11-2 and TRBJ2-3, the full variable domain is EAGVAQSPRYKIIEKRQSVAFWCNPISGHATLYWYQQILGQGPKLLIQFQNNGVVDDSQLPKDRFSAERLKGVDSTLKIQPAKLEDSAVYLCASSLLRGADTQYFGPGTRLTVL.

This chain joins TRBV28 and TRBJ1-2, with 9 nucleotides matching TRBD1. The V gene end was trimmed by 6 bases and the J gene end by 12 bases; junction bases not matched to a gene: 11. The CDR3 spans 13 residues. CDR1 and CDR2 (germline): MDHEN, SYDVKM. The CDR3 spells CASSPWDRERNTF. CDR3 sequence (DNA): TGTGCCAGCAGCCCTTGGGACAGGGAAAGGAACACCTTC.

The chain uses TRBV28 and TRBJ1-1, with 7 bases identical to TRBD1. From germline, CDR1 is MDHEN and CDR2 SYDVKM. The CDR3 contains 14 residues. V lost 3 bases to trimming and J lost 4 bases; unmatched junction nucleotides: 5. The CDR3 is CASSLAGGGTEAFF. The CDR3 coding sequence is TGTGCCAGCAGTTTGGCAGGGGGAGGCACTGAAGCTTTCTTT.

CDR3 amino acids: CSVLDIASEELFF. CDR3 in DNA: TGCAGCGTCCTGGACATTGCAAGTGAGGAGCTGTTTTTT. This chain links TRBV29-1 with TRBJ2-2; weak D call: TRBD1 (5 bases). CDR3 length: 13 amino acids. Trimming shortened V by 6 bases and J by 10 bases, and 18 bases separated the two germline ends. The V gene's germline CDR1 is SQVTM and CDR2 ANQGSEA.

V and J are TRBV29-1 and TRBJ2-4; no definite D call. CDR3 length: 11 amino acids. Germline V lookup: CDR1 SQVTM, CDR2 ANQGSEA. V shed 3 bases and J shed 6 bases, with 6 bases lying between them. The CDR3 region is CSVETRNIQYF. CDR3 DNA sequence: TGCAGCGTTGAGACAAGAAACATTCAGTACTTC.

The chain joins TRBV19 to TRBJ1-5, with D possibly matching TRBD1 (5 bases). Trimming pared 8 bases from V and 0 bases from J, leaving 14 bases between. The CDR3 runs to 15 residues. Germline CDR1 LNHDA, CDR2 SQIVND (reference sequence). Here the CDR3 reads CASDRQSYSNQPQHF. The CDR3 coding sequence is TGTGCCAGTGATAGACAGAGCTATAGCAATCAGCCCCAGCATTTT. The entire variable domain, with the rest obtained from reference TRBV19 and TRBJ1-5, is as follows: DGGITQSPKYLFRKEGQNVTLSCEQNLNHDAMYWYRQDPGQGLRLIYYSQIVNDFQKGDIAEGYSVSREKKESFPLTVTSAQKNPTAFYLCASDRQSYSNQPQHFGDGTRLSIL.

J is TRBJ1-1 and V is TRBV5-1; a weak D match, TRBD1 (6 bases). The ends were cut back, 0 bases at V and 3 bases at J, with 9 bases in the middle. CDR3 length equals 14 residues. CDR1 is SGHRS, CDR2 YFSETQ, per germline. CDR3 protein: CASSLGGRDTEAFF. DNA for the CDR3: TGCGCCAGCAGCTTGGGGGGGCGCGACACTGAAGCTTTCTTT.